This T cell receptor (beta chain) was sequenced for a study of Ad26.COV2.S vaccination and SARS-CoV-2 variants. Clones were read by immunoSEQ multiplex PCR, and TCRdb kept only the in-frame ones, dropping some. Of roughly 380,000 clones in the sample, 92% were seen once. The length of the CDR3 is 11 residues. The germline V gene encodes CDR1 MNHEY and CDR2 SVGEGT. The V and J ends lost 0 bases and 9 bases respectively, with 3 bases between them. Whole-study findings and limits: Quantification of TCR breadth and depth may have yielded underestimates of total T cell responses. Following vaccination, spike-specific CD8+ and CD4+ T cell responses reportedly exhibited substantial breadth.

This clone was detected once. What it binds is unknown. Sequencing was performed on peripheral blood, taken after recovery from COVID-19. J is TRBJ2-4 and V is TRBV6-2 or TRBV6-3; D gene unclear. This TCR was sampled from a human donor who had recovered from COVID-19. CDR3 sequence reads: CASSYSFIQYF. CDR3 sequence (DNA): TGTGCCAGCAGTTACTCGTTCATTCAGTACTTC.